The present T cell receptor (beta chain) was sequenced within a study of identifying expanded T cells in peripheral blood. With respect to this clone: Its antigen is not identified.

V lost 1 base and J 9 bases, leaving 10 bases between the germline ends. From germline, CDR1 is SEHNR and CDR2 FQNEAQ (reference sequence). This CDR3 contains 13 residues. Study-wide findings and caveats: Across healthy donors, higher total template counts meant significantly greater approximately 2-week count variance. Over two and four weeks, about 15 and 19 clones changed, versus approximately 1.2 between replicates.

Measured with immunoSEQ multiplex PCR; TCRdb has only the in-frame clones, and not every one. The data hold some 100,000 clones, with around nine tenths observed a single time. During the collection period, no donor immune events like infections were recorded. The chain links TRBV7-9 to TRBJ2-1; a possible D gene is TRBD2 (6 bases). Sequenced material: blood. This TCR derives from a person aged 18 to 75 in good health. CDR3 amino acids: CASSLGGLGEQFF. CDR3 bases: TGTGCCAGCAGCTTAGGGGGACTCGGTGAGCAGTTCTTC.